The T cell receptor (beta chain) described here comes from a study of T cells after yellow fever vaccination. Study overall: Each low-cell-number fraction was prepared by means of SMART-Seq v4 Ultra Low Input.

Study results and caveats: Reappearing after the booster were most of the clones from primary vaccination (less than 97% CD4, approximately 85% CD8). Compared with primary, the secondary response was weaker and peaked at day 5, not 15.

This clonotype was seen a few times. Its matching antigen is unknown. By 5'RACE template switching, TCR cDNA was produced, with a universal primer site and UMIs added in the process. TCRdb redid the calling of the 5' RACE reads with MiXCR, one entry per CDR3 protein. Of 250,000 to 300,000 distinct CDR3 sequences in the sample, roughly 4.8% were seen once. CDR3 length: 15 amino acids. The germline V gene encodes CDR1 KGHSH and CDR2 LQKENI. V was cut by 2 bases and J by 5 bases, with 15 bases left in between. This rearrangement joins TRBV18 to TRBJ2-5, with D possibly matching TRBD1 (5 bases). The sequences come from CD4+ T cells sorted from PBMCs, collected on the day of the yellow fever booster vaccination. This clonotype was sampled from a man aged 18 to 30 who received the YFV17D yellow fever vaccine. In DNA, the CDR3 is TGTGCCAGCTCACCAGGGTCAGGGCGGCCCGAGACCCAGTACTTC. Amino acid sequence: CASSPGSGRPETQYF.